The rows below give T cell receptor beta chains drawn from one sample of a study of regulatory T cells in long-lasting Graves disease. TCRdb called the multiplex PCR reads again in MiXCR, with one record for every CDR3 protein. The repertoire holds some 450,000 distinct CDR3 sequences, with 23% as singletons. Sequences were derived from peripheral blood mononuclear cells (PBMCs), sampled when the disease was refractory, from a patient treated with antithyroid drugs. These TCRs come from a female donor with Graves disease. The CDR3 runs from the conserved cysteine through the conserved F or W. The D gene is left open where the match is weak. Clone size, where shown, is once, few, many, or a class for clones that have expanded.

many,TRBV12-3/TRBV12-4,TRBJ2-2,-,CASSVPREKIGELFF,TGTGCCAGCAGTGTACCCCGGGAGAAGATCGGGGAGCTGTTTTTT
few,TRBV5-1,TRBJ2-5,-,CASSLTDSWETQYF,TGCGCCAGCAGCTTGACGGACAGTTGGGAGACCCAGTACTTC
many,TRBV2,TRBJ2-7,-,CASSTAGTTYEQYF,TGTGCCAGCTCCACCGCCGGGACCACTTACGAGCAGTACTTC
-,TRBV30,TRBJ1-3,TRBD1,CAWSVDRVRSGNTIYF,TGTGCCTGGAGCGTCGACAGGGTACGCTCTGGAAACACCATATATTTT
many,TRBV2,TRBJ2-2,TRBD2,CASSSLAGGTGELFF,TGTGCCAGCAGTTCACTAGCGGGGGGGACCGGGGAGCTGTTTTTT
many,TRBV3-1,TRBJ1-4,-,CASSPRSGEKLFF,TGTGCCAGCAGCCCTCGGTCGGGTGAAAAACTGTTTTTT
-,TRBV29-1,TRBJ1-2,-,CSVLRSNYGYTF,TGCAGCGTTCTCCGATCTAACTATGGCTACACCTTC
few,TRBV7-2,TRBJ1-2,TRBD1,CASSSGTGGRSYGYTF,TGTGCCAGCAGCTCCGGGACAGGGGGAAGAAGCTATGGCTACACCTTC
many,TRBV12-3/TRBV12-4,TRBJ2-7,-,CASSRDHYEQYF,TGTGCCAGCAGCCGAGATCATTACGAGCAGTACTTC
-,TRBV5-4,TRBJ2-7,-,CASSPEERINEQYF,TGTGCCAGCAGCCCCGAAGAGCGGATTAACGAGCAGTACTTC
medium-sized,TRBV28,TRBJ1-2,TRBD1,CASRAGTGAIGYTF,TGTGCCAGCAGGGCCGGGACAGGGGCGATTGGCTACACCTTC
few,TRBV20-1,TRBJ2-1,-,CSARGAGSMNEQFF,TGCAGTGCTAGAGGAGCAGGGAGTATGAATGAGCAGTTCTTC
few,TRBV6-2/TRBV6-3,TRBJ2-1,-,CASRQGSYNEQFF,TGTGCCAGCCGGCAGGGCTCCTACAATGAGCAGTTCTTC
-,TRBV28,TRBJ2-7,TRBD2,CASSRRTSAAYEQYF,TGTGCCAGCAGTCGCAGGACTAGCGCGGCCTACGAGCAGTACTTC
-,TRBV3-1,TRBJ2-2,TRBD1,CASSQDRANTGELFF,TGTGCCAGCAGCCAGGACAGGGCGAACACCGGGGAGCTGTTTTTT
-,TRBV28,TRBJ2-1,-,CASSVIETSYNEQFF,TGTGCCAGCAGCGTGATCGAAACTAGCTACAATGAGCAGTTCTTC
-,TRBV9,TRBJ2-7,-,CASSVADAYEQYF,TGTGCCAGCAGCGTAGCGGATGCGTACGAGCAGTACTTC
many,TRBV2,TRBJ1-1,TRBD1,CASSLGTGGYTEAFF,TGTGCCAGCAGCCTTGGGACAGGGGGCTACACTGAAGCTTTCTTT
many,TRBV24-1,TRBJ2-5,TRBD2,CATSLPSGNQETQYF,TGTGCCACCAGTCTCCCTAGCGGGAACCAAGAGACCCAGTACTTC
many,TRBV7-6,TRBJ2-6,TRBD1,CASSSRQGLSGANVLTF,TGTGCCAGCAGCTCAAGACAGGGCTTGTCTGGGGCCAACGTCCTGACTTTC
many,TRBV6-1,TRBJ1-5,-,CASIDGEFSNQPQHF,TGTGCCAGCATCGACGGGGAATTTAGCAATCAGCCCCAGCATTTT
many,TRBV2,TRBJ1-4,TRBD1,CASRPGQGATNEKLFF,TGTGCCAGCAGACCCGGACAGGGGGCAACTAATGAAAAACTGTTTTTT
-,TRBV20-1,TRBJ1-3,-,CSASRGQGISGNTIYF,TGCAGTGCTAGTAGGGGCCAGGGAATCTCTGGAAACACCATATATTTT
many,TRBV11-2,TRBJ2-7,TRBD1,CASSLDLGTGPSYEQYF,TGTGCCAGCAGCTTAGATCTGGGGACAGGGCCATCCTACGAGCAGTACTTC
many,TRBV9,TRBJ1-1,-,CASSGVDRYTEAFF,TGTGCCAGCAGCGGGGTCGACAGGTACACTGAAGCTTTCTTT
many,TRBV12-3/TRBV12-4,TRBJ2-7,TRBD1,CASSPPDRGSYEQYF,TGTGCCAGCAGTCCTCCGGACAGGGGGTCCTACGAGCAGTACTTC
many,TRBV20-1,TRBJ1-1,-,CSASNGQNTEAFF,TGCAGTGCTAGTAATGGACAGAACACTGAAGCTTTCTTT
many,TRBV2,TRBJ1-5,TRBD1,CASRSRDRNQPQHF,TGTGCCAGCAGGAGCCGGGACAGAAATCAGCCCCAGCATTTT
many,TRBV20-1,TRBJ1-4,-,CSARDSTVANEKLFF,TGCAGTGCTAGAGATTCGACCGTTGCTAATGAAAAACTGTTTTTT
many,TRBV30,TRBJ1-1,-,CAWMFQNTEAFF,TGTGCCTGGATGTTCCAAAACACTGAAGCTTTCTTT
many,TRBV5-8,TRBJ2-6,-,CASSLSTDSRSGANVLTF,TGTGCCAGCAGCTTGTCTACTGACTCACGCTCTGGGGCCAACGTCCTGACTTTC
few,TRBV10-3,TRBJ2-2,-,CATTVGGTGELFF,TGTGCCACCACGGTGGGGGGCACCGGGGAGCTGTTTTTT
many,TRBV6-1,TRBJ1-2,-,CASSEQPRAHYGYTF,TGTGCCAGCAGTGAACAACCCAGGGCTCACTATGGCTACACCTTC
-,TRBV5-5,TRBJ2-2,-,CASSLSTGVNTGELFF,TGTGCCAGCAGCTTGTCTACGGGAGTGAACACCGGGGAGCTGTTTTTT
few,TRBV12-3/TRBV12-4,TRBJ2-7,-,CASSPRGGQGYEQYF,TGTGCCAGCAGTCCTCGGGGAGGACAAGGTTACGAGCAGTACTTC
-,TRBV20-1,TRBJ2-5,-,CSAWTNAQETQYF,TGCAGTGCCTGGACTAATGCCCAAGAGACCCAGTACTTC
-,TRBV28,TRBJ1-1,TRBD1,CASSPGQGGWGTEAFF,TGTGCCAGCAGTCCGGGACAGGGAGGTTGGGGAACTGAAGCTTTCTTT
many,TRBV11-2,TRBJ1-1,-,CASSFFQGPMNTEAFF,TGTGCCAGCAGCTTTTTTCAGGGGCCCATGAACACTGAAGCTTTCTTT
-,TRBV7-2,TRBJ2-7,TRBD1,CASSYEQGGRAYEQYF,TGTGCCAGCAGCTACGAACAAGGGGGCCGGGCCTACGAGCAGTACTTC
few,TRBV18,TRBJ1-1,-,CASSLLKQTNTEAFF,TGTGCCAGCTCACTTTTGAAACAGACCAACACTGAAGCTTTCTTT